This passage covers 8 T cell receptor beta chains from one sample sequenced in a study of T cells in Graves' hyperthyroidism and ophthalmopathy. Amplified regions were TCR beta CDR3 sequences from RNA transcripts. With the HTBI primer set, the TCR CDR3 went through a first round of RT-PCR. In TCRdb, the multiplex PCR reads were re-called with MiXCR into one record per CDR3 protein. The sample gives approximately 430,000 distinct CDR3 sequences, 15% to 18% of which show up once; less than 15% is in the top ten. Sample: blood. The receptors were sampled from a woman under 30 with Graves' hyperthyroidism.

CDR3 in amino acids: CASSLRVGTGLTGELFF. The CDR3 DNA sequence: TGTGCCAGCAGTCTACGGGTCGGGACAGGGCTCACCGGGGAGCTGTTTTTT. The V call is TRBV5-6, the J call TRBJ2-2, with 9 bases that match TRBD1. Germline values: CDR1 SGHDT, CDR2 YYEEEE. The V segment lost 5 bases and the J segment 4 bases; nucleotides outside the gene matches: 12. CDR3 length equals 17 residues. Supplemented by reference TRBV5-6 and TRBJ2-2, the full variable domain reads DAGVTQSPTHLIKTRGQQVTLRCSPKSGHDTVSWYQQALGQGPQFIFQYYEEEERQRGNFPDRFSGHQFPNYSSELNVNALLLGDSALYLCASSLRVGTGLTGELFFGEGSRLTVL.

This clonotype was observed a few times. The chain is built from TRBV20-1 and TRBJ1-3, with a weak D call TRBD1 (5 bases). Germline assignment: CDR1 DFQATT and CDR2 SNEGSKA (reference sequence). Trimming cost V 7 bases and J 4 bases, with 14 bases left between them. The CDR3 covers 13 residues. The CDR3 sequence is CSVRDFLGNTIYF. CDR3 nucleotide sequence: TGCAGTGTAAGGGACTTTTTAGGAAACACCATATATTTT.

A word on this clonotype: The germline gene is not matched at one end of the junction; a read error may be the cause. Written as DNA, the CDR3 is TGCAGTGCTAGGGTCGGGAGCCCCGTTTACAATGAACAGTTCTTC. As protein: CSARVGSPVYNEQFF. The genes are TRBV20-1 and TRBJ2-1, with D possibly TRBD2 on 6 matching bases. The CDR3 has 15 amino acids. CDR1 DFQATT and CDR2 SNEGSKA come from the germline V gene (reference sequence).

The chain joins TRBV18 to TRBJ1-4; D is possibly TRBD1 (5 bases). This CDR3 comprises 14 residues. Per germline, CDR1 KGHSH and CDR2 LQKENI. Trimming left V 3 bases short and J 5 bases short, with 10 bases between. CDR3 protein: CASSPGGKNEKLFF. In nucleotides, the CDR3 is TGTGCCAGCTCACCGGGGGGGAAGAATGAAAAACTGTTTTTT.

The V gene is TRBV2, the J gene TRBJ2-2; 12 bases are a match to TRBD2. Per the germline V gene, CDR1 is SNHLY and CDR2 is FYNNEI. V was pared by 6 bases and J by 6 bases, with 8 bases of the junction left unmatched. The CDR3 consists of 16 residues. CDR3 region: CASRQLAGGSPGELFF. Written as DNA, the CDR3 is TGTGCCAGCAGGCAACTAGCGGGAGGTTCACCCGGGGAGCTGTTTTTT.

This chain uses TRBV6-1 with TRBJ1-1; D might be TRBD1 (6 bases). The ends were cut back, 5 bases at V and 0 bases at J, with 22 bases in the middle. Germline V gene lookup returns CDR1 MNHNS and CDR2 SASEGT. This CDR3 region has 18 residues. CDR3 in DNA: TGTGCCAGCAGTATTCAGGGGTCATGGACGGGGATGAACACTGAAGCTTTCTTT. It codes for CASSIQGSWTGMNTEAFF.

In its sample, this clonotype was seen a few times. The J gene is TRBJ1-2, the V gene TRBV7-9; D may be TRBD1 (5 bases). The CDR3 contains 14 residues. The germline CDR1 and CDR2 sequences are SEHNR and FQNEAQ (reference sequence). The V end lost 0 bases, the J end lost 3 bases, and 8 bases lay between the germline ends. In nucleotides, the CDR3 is TGTGCCAGCAGCTTAGCGGGCAGGGACTATGGCTACACCTTC. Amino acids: CASSLAGRDYGYTF. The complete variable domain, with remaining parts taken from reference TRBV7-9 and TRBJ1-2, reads DTGVSQNPRHKITKRGQNVTFRCDPISEHNRLYWYRQTLGQGPEFLTYFQNEAQLEKSRLLSDRFSAERPKGSFSTLEIQRTEQGDSAMYLCASSLAGRDYGYTFGSGTRLTVV.

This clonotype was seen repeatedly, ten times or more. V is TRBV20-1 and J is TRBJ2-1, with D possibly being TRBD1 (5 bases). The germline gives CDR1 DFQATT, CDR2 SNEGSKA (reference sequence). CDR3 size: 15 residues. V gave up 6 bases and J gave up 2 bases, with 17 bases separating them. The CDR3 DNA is TGCAGTGCCCCCCCGGAAGGGGTGACCTACAATGAGCAGTTCTTC. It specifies CSAPPEGVTYNEQFF.